Given below is one T cell receptor beta chain in context. The CDR3 contains 15 residues. CDR1 and CDR2 from the germline V gene are SGHVS and FQNEAQ. V was pared by 2 bases and J by 2 bases, with 12 bases between. Source study methods: Nucleated cell number was recorded as an estimate derived from reference gene primer amplification. The data were produced by immunoSEQ multiplex PCR, yet TCRdb's version contains in-frame clones alone and is incomplete. V and J calls and clone size are copied from that table; D and trimming were computed from the DNA. The sample has approximately 150,000 clones; around 80% are singletons. The sample belongs to a study of blood T cell repertoires in COVID-19. The wider study: Sites across the United States, Italy and Spain contributed samples from acute and convalescent COVID-19. Sources were T cells, B-cell-depleted T cells, or PBMCs; the material itself was cDNA or gDNA.

Sequencing input: peripheral blood. The rearrangement uses TRBV7-8 and TRBJ1-2, with D possibly being TRBD1 (6 bases). The sequence was obtained from a man aged 60-69 years with active or convalescent COVID-19. CDR3 in amino acids: CASSLTRQGNYGYTF. DNA for the CDR3: TGTGCCAGCAGCTTAACCCGCCAGGGGAACTATGGCTACACCTTC.